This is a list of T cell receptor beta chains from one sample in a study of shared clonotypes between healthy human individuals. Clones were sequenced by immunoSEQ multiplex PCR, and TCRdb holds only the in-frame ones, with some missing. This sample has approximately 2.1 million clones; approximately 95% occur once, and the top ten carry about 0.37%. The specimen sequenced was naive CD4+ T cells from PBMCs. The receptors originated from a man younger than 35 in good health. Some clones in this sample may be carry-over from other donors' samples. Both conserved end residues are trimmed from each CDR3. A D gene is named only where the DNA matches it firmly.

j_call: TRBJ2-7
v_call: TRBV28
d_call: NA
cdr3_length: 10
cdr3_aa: ASSPILNEQY

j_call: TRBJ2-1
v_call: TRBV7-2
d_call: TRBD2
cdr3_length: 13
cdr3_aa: ASSLGLAVYNEQF

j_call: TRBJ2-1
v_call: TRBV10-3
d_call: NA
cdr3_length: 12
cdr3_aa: AISEGRTDNEQF

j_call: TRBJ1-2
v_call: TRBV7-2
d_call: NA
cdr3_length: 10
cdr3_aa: ASSQNYYGYT

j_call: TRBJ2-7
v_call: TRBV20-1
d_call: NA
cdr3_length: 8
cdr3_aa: SAAHYEQY

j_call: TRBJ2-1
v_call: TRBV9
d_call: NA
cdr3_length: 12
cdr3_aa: ASSVGGKYNEQF

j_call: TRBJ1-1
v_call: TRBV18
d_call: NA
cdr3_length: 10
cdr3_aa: ASSQEQGEAF

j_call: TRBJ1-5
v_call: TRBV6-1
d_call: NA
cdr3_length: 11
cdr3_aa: ASSEGMVEPQH

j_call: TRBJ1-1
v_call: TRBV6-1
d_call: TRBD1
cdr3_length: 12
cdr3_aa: ASSVDRGGTEAF

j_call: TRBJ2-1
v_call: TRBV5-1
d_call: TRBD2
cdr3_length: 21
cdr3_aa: ASSSPPSGTRKGLIAAYNEQF

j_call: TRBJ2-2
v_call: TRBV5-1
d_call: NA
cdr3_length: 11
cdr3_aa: ASSFPSDGELF

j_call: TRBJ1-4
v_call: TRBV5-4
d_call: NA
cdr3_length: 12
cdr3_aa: ASRLGSENEKLF

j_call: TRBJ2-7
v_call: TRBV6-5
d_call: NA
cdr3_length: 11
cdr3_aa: ASSYLGGGEQY

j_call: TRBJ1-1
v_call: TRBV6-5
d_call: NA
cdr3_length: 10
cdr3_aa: ARKGLNTEAF

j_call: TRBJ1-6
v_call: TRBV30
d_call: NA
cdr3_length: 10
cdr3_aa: AWSSGIPRPH

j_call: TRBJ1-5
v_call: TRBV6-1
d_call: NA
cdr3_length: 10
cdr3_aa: ASRDSNQPQH

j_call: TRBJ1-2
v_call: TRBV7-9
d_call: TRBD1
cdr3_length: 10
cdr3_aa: ATGPGGDGYT